These T cell receptor beta chains were read from a single sample in a study of T cell repertoires in cytomegalovirus infection. These TCRs are of unknown antigen specificity. TCRdb re-called the reads through MiXCR, storing one row per CDR3 protein. This sample has a few hundred thousand distinct CDR3 sequences, with 35% to 50% found just once. The material sequenced was cultured PBMCs, taken from culture after CMV antigen stimulation. The receptors come from a human donor in good health (CMV status not recorded). Some clones in this sample may be carry-over from other donors' samples. Both conserved end residues are part of each CDR3. A D gene is named only where the DNA matches it firmly. For some rows the clone size is stated as once, few or many, or as a class when expanded; others skip it.

j_call	v_call	clone_size	d_call	cdr3_nt	cdr3_aa
TRBJ1-6	TRBV5-1	-	TRBD1	TGCGCCAGCAGTCGACAGGGGGAAGGTAATTCACCCCTCCACTTT	CASSRQGEGNSPLHF
TRBJ2-1	TRBV7-8	-	-	TGTGCCAGCAGCTTAAAGGTTGATGAGCAGTTCTTC	CASSLKVDEQFF
TRBJ1-2	TRBV12-3/TRBV12-4	-	-	TGTGCCAGCAGTTTAGGGGACCTCCGTACCTTC	CASSLGDLRTF
TRBJ1-6	TRBV7-2	-	TRBD1	TGTGCCAGCAGCTCTCCAGGGGGGTGGAATTCACCCCTCCACTTT	CASSSPGGWNSPLHF
TRBJ2-5	TRBV10-3	-	-	TGTGCCATCAAGGGCCCCACCCAAGAGACCCAGTACTTC	CAIKGPTQETQYF
TRBJ2-3	TRBV11-2	-	TRBD2	TGTGCCAGCAGCCTCCGACTAGCGGGACTTGCGGATACTCAGTATTTT	CASSLRLAGLADTQYF
TRBJ1-4	TRBV10-3	-	-	TGTGCCATCAGTGAGCCGTCAGACGCAACTAATGAAAAACTGTTTTTT	CAISEPSDATNEKLFF
TRBJ1-6	TRBV28	-	-	TGTGCCAGCAGTTTCAGGGTAGGGTCACCCCTCCACTTT	CASSFRVGSPLHF
TRBJ2-2	TRBV6-1	few	-	TGTGCCAGCAGCGGACCCGGGGGCCCGAACACCGGGGAGCTGTTTTTT	CASSGPGGPNTGELFF
TRBJ2-5	TRBV7-2	few	-	TGTGCCAGCAGCCCGTGGGAAGCAGAGACCCAGTACTTC	CASSPWEAETQYF
TRBJ2-3	TRBV7-2	-	-	TGTGCCAGCAGCTCGCGTAGTCGCGGGGCTTGGGGAGATACGCAGTATTTT	CASSSRSRGAWGDTQYF
TRBJ2-5	TRBV6-1	few	-	TGTGCCAGCAGTGAAAGGCTCCGGTCAGAGACCCAGTACTTC	CASSERLRSETQYF
TRBJ1-1	TRBV6-2/TRBV6-3	few	-	TGTGCCAGCAGTTACTCAAGGACAGATTTGAACACTGAAGCTTTCTTT	CASSYSRTDLNTEAFF
TRBJ2-5	TRBV9	few	TRBD1	TGTGCCAGTTCGGGGACAGGGGTCCAAGAGACCCAGTACTTC	CASSGTGVQETQYF
TRBJ2-3	TRBV6-6	-	-	TGTGCCAGCATGGGGTGGAGCACAGATACGCAGTATTTT	CASMGWSTDTQYF
TRBJ1-2	TRBV7-9	once	-	TGTGCCAGCAGCGACCGACCCGGGGTAAAAAGAGGCTACACCTTC	CASSDRPGVKRGYTF
TRBJ2-7	TRBV7-8	few	-	TGTGCCAGCAGCTTAGGACGGGACACCCCCTACGAGCAGTACTTC	CASSLGRDTPYEQYF
TRBJ2-3	TRBV12-3/TRBV12-4	-	TRBD1	TGTGCCAGCAGTAAACCCGGGACAGGGTTTAAGGCCACAGATACGCAGTATTTT	CASSKPGTGFKATDTQYF
TRBJ2-2	TRBV24-1	-	-	TGTGCCACCAGTGCAGAGACCGGGGAGCTGTTTTTT	CATSAETGELFF
TRBJ2-1	TRBV12-3/TRBV12-4	once	TRBD2	TGTGCCAGCAGTCTGGCGGGGGTTACTAATGAGCAGTTCTTC	CASSLAGVTNEQFF
TRBJ2-7	TRBV13	few	-	TGTGCCAGCAGCTTGGGTCGGGGGGCCTCTGGATACTACGAGCAGTACTTC	CASSLGRGASGYYEQYF
TRBJ2-7	TRBV18	many	TRBD1	TGTGCCAGCTCCCCCGGACAGGGGGGCTCCTACGAGCAGTACTTC	CASSPGQGGSYEQYF
TRBJ2-2	TRBV11-2	-	-	TGTGCCAGCAGCTTAGTCATGTGGGCAGGCCCCGCGGAGCTGTTTTTT	CASSLVMWAGPAELFF
TRBJ2-3	TRBV7-2	-	-	TGTGCCAGCAGCTGGGACGACGAAACGCAGTATTTT	CASSWDDETQYF
TRBJ2-3	TRBV4-3	few	TRBD2	TGCGCCAGCAGCCAAGGGTTTACCGGGACTAGCGGGATAGCAACGCAGTATTTT	CASSQGFTGTSGIATQYF
TRBJ2-1	TRBV7-2	few	TRBD2	TGTGCCAGCAGCTTAGGTAGCGGGGGGACTTACTCTGGCTCCTACAATGAGCAGTTCTTC	CASSLGSGGTYSGSYNEQFF
TRBJ2-1	TRBV6-5	once	-	TGTGCCAGCAGTTACTCGTTAGGGGGCTACAATGAGCAGTTCTTC	CASSYSLGGYNEQFF
TRBJ2-1	TRBV7-2	many	-	TGTGCCAGCAGCGAAGTCCGCTTAGCTGAGCAGTTCTTC	CASSEVRLAEQFF
TRBJ1-5	TRBV12-3/TRBV12-4	-	TRBD1	TGTGCCAGCGGAGGGACAGGGGATCGGCCCCAGCATTTT	CASGGTGDRPQHF
TRBJ2-3	TRBV7-2	many	-	TGTGCCAGCAGCTTACGAGGCCTCACAGATACGCAGTATTTT	CASSLRGLTDTQYF
TRBJ1-2	TRBV5-1	-	TRBD1	TGCGCCAGCAGCAGGACAGGGGCGGACTATGGCTACACCTTC	CASSRTGADYGYTF
TRBJ2-3	TRBV20-1	-	-	TGCAGTGCTGGCGGGACGACCACAGATACGCAGTATTTT	CSAGGTTTDTQYF
TRBJ2-1	TRBV19	-	TRBD2	TGTGCCAGTAGTATAGTCACCGGGACTAGACGTAATGAGCAGTTCTTC	CASSIVTGTRRNEQFF
TRBJ1-1	TRBV25-1	few	-	TGTGCCAGCAGCCGACATGACGTCGGCACTGAAGCTTTCTTT	CASSRHDVGTEAFF
TRBJ2-7	TRBV2	-	-	TGTGCCAGCAGTGACCCCCCGGTCGGGTACGAGCAGTACTTC	CASSDPPVGYEQYF
TRBJ1-5	TRBV6-8	few	TRBD1	TGTGCCTCAACAGGGGCCGCGGGTGAGCCCCAGCATTTT	CASTGAAGEPQHF
TRBJ2-1	TRBV7-4	-	-	TGTGCCAGCAGCGGGGGGTTGGGACACCAGTACAATGAGCAGTTCTTC	CASSGGLGHQYNEQFF
TRBJ2-7	TRBV20-1	-	TRBD2	TGCAGTCTCCCCAGTCGTCGATCTAGCGGGGGGCTCGAGCAGTACTTC	CSLPSRRSSGGLEQYF
TRBJ1-1	TRBV7-9	few	-	TGTGCCAGCAGCTTTAACGGGGACACTGAAGCTTTCTTT	CASSFNGDTEAFF
TRBJ1-1	TRBV6-2/TRBV6-3	few	-	TGTGCCAGCAGAAAGCGGGGGGCCACAGGCACTGAAGCTTTCTTT	CASRKRGATGTEAFF
TRBJ2-7	TRBV6-1	few	TRBD1	TGTGCCAGCAGTTTTGGACAGGGGGTCCCCTACGAGCAGTACTTC	CASSFGQGVPYEQYF
TRBJ2-3	TRBV11-2	few	-	TGTGCCAGCAGCAGCAGGCACCTGAGCACAGATACGCAGTATTTT	CASSSRHLSTDTQYF
TRBJ1-5	TRBV19	-	TRBD1	TGTGCCAGTAGATGGGTCACAGGGGGACAGCCGCAGCATTTT	CASRWVTGGQPQHF
TRBJ2-1	TRBV4-1	-	-	TGCGCCAGCAGCCAAGATCAAGGGAATGAGCAGTTCTTC	CASSQDQGNEQFF
TRBJ2-2	TRBV10-3	once	-	TGTGCCATCAGTGAGGCCACCTCGGACGGGAACACCGGGGAGCTGTTTTTT	CAISEATSDGNTGELFF
TRBJ1-2	TRBV2	few	-	TGTGCCAGCAGTGAACCCAGGGCGGTCTATGGCTACACCTTC	CASSEPRAVYGYTF